This TCR beta chain came from a study of blood T cells in healthy people across ages. Primers used in a second PCR of about 7 to 12 cycles were a sample-barcoded 5' primer and a J-beta primer mix. TCRdb independently ran MiXCR on the 5' RACE reads; one entry per CDR3 protein. The table has under 1,000,000 distinct CDR3 sequences, about 36% seen once. Germline V CDR1 and CDR2: MNHEY, SVGEGT. The CDR3 has 16 residues. V lost 6 bases to trimming and J lost 0 bases, with 17 bases between them. This chain uses TRBV6-2 or TRBV6-3 with TRBJ2-5, with D perhaps TRBD1 or TRBD2 (5 bases each). This receptor was identified in a man aged 18 to 29 in good health. Sequenced sample: blood. The CDR3 reads CASSPPPGTYQETQYF. The CDR3 DNA reads as TGTGCCAGCAGCCCCCCCCCAGGGACGTACCAAGAGACCCAGTACTTC.